These 24 T cell receptor beta chains came from one sample sequenced in a study of vaccination effects on CD4 cells after COVID-19. After less than 11 days in culture, the CD4+ T cells were isolated. Generated by immunoSEQ multiplex PCR, the TCRdb table keeps only in-frame clones and is missing some. The data contain some 50,000 clones, approximately 70% of them singletons. No antigen is known for these receptors. The specimen comprised CD4+ T cells from PBMCs cultured without peptide, sampled before COVID-19 vaccination. The receptors shown here come from a human donor who received a COVID-19 vaccine.

V is TRBV4-3 and J is TRBJ1-3; 7 positions match TRBD1. Germline CDR1 and CDR2: LGHNA and YSLEER. V dropped 3 bases and J dropped 0; count of bases not matched to a gene: 5. The CDR3 loop spans 16 amino acids. The CDR3: CASSQGQWSSGNTIYF. In nucleotides, the CDR3 is TGCGCCAGCAGCCAGGGACAGTGGAGCTCTGGAAACACCATATATTTT.

The CDR3 DNA reads TGTGCCAGTAGTATAAGGGGGCTAGAGACCCAGTACTTC. Translating gives CASSIRGLETQYF. This chain links TRBV19 with TRBJ2-5; 7 positions agree with TRBD1. Looked up from germline, CDR1 is LNHDA and CDR2 is SQIVND (reference sequence). The ends lost 2 bases at V and 4 bases at J; junction bases unmatched: 1. This CDR3 is built from 13 residues.

The V gene is TRBV5-1, the J gene TRBJ1-1; TRBD1 aligns across 7 bases. The J segment lost 5 bases and the V segment lost 0 bases, leaving 13 bases of the junction unmatched. CDR3 length: 17 residues. The germline V gene encodes CDR1 SGHRS and CDR2 YFSETQ. The chain's CDR3 is CASSLVGQGDLLTEAFF. CDR3 in DNA: TGCGCCAGCAGCTTGGTTGGTCAGGGGGACCTGCTGACTGAAGCTTTCTTT.

The chain couples TRBV7-2 to TRBJ2-1; the match to TRBD2 covers 9 bases. Germline V gene data show CDR1 as SGHTA and CDR2 as FQGNSA. The junction had 2 bases not matched to a gene; V was cut back by 1 base and J by 13 bases. The CDR3 is made up of 12 amino acids. The CDR3, as DNA: TGTGCCAGCAGCTTAGTGCGGGGGGGACAGTTCTTC. This codes for CASSLVRGGQFF.

The chain couples TRBV19 to TRBJ1-3, with no clear D. The V end was cut by 7 bases, the J end by 4 bases, with 14 bases between. The CDR3 is made up of 14 amino acids. Germline V gives CDR1 LNHDA, CDR2 SQIVND (reference sequence). DNA for the CDR3: TGTGCCAGTACCTCAGGTGCAGTGGGAAACACCATATATTTT. As protein: CASTSGAVGNTIYF.

The genes are TRBV14 and TRBJ1-1; no clear D. Trimming pared 1 base from V and 1 base from J, leaving 10 bases between. From germline, CDR1 is SGHDN and CDR2 FVKESK. The CDR3 is 15 residues long. CDR3 in amino acids: CASSQGVPRNTEAFF. The CDR3 region has the DNA TGTGCCAGCAGCCAAGGGGTCCCGAGGAACACTGAAGCTTTCTTT. Based on the CDR3 plus reference TRBV14 and TRBJ1-1, the full variable domain is EAGVTQFPSHSVIEKGQTVTLRCDPISGHDNLYWYRRVMGKEIKFLLHFVKESKQDESGMPNNRFLAERTGGTYSTLKVQPAELEDSGVYFCASSQGVPRNTEAFFGQGTRLTVV.

In this sample, this clone turned up a few times. V gene TRBV6-5 combines with J gene TRBJ1-2; 7 bases agree with TRBD1. V shed 5 bases, J shed 7 bases, and the junction held 4 bases outside the gene matches. Germline V lookup: CDR1 MNHEY, CDR2 SVGAGI. This CDR3 spans 12 amino acids. DNA of the CDR3: TGTGCCAGCAGTCAGGGGGGCGGTGGCTACACCTTC. The encoded protein is CASSQGGGGYTF.

The chain joins TRBV19 to TRBJ2-4; 9 positions match TRBD1. There are 16 residues in the CDR3. CDR1 and CDR2 (germline): LNHDA, SQIVND (reference sequence). The V and J ends lost 1 base and 0 bases, in that order; junction bases with no gene match: 1. CDR3 coding DNA: TGTGCCAGTAGTATAGGGACAGGGGTAGCCAAAAACATTCAGTACTTC. Translated, it gives CASSIGTGVAKNIQYF. Full variable domain (outside the CDR3, taken from reference TRBV19 and TRBJ2-4): DGGITQSPKYLFRKEGQNVTLSCEQNLNHDAMYWYRQDPGQGLRLIYYSQIVNDFQKGDIAEGYSVSREKKESFPLTVTSAQKNPTAFYLCASSIGTGVAKNIQYFGAGTRLSVL.

The CDR3 region has the DNA TGTGCCAGCAGTGAAGGCAGGATGGTTAGCAATCAGCCCCAGCATTTT. Protein sequence: CASSEGRMVSNQPQHF. The chain joins TRBV6-1 to TRBJ1-5; D unclear. Per germline, CDR1 MNHNS and CDR2 SASEGT. The germline V and J ends were trimmed by 1 base and 0 bases, with 10 bases remaining between them. CDR3 length: 16 amino acids.

The rearrangement links TRBV5-4 to TRBJ2-2, with D hard to call. The ends were cut back, 4 bases at V and 2 bases at J, with 6 bases in the middle. Germline V lookup: CDR1 SGHNT, CDR2 YYREEE (reference sequence). This CDR3 comprises 13 residues. CDR3 sequence reads: CASSQKNTGELFF. The CDR3 region has the DNA TGTGCCAGCAGCCAGAAAAACACCGGGGAGCTGTTTTTT. The full variable domain, rest sourced from reference TRBV5-4 and TRBJ2-2, is ETGVTQSPTHLIKTRGQQVTLRCSSQSGHNTVSWYQQALGQGPQFIFQYYREEENGRGNFPPRFSGLQFPNYSSELNVNALELDDSALYLCASSQKNTGELFFGEGSRLTVL.

V gene TRBV5-1 combines with J gene TRBJ1-6, with a tentative D call TRBD1 (5 bases). CDR3 length: 15 amino acids. CDR1 and CDR2 (germline): SGHRS, YFSETQ. The V and J ends lost 5 bases and 8 bases respectively, with 17 bases between them. The CDR3 protein is CASRNTGTADSPLHF. In DNA form, the CDR3 reads TGCGCCAGCAGAAATACCGGGACTGCGGATTCACCCCTCCACTTT.

CDR3 DNA: TGTGCCTGGGGGGCCCTTCCCTTAGATAACACTGAAGCTTTCTTT. It yields the protein CAWGALPLDNTEAFF. The V gene is TRBV30, the J gene TRBJ1-1; the D gene is possibly TRBD1 (5 bases). The V end was cut by 5 bases, the J end by 2 bases, with 18 bases between. CDR3 length equals 15 residues. Germline V gene data show CDR1 as GTSNPN and CDR2 as SVGIG (reference sequence).

The rearrangement uses TRBV5-4 and TRBJ2-7, with D perhaps assigned TRBD1 or TRBD2 (5 bases each). The CDR3 is made up of 15 amino acids. V dropped 0 bases and J dropped 4 bases, with 14 bases sitting between them. Germline-derived CDR1 and CDR2 are SGHNT and YYREEE (reference sequence). CDR3 protein: CASSLVGSRGYEQYF. The CDR3 DNA sequence: TGTGCCAGCAGCTTGGTTGGGAGTAGGGGTTACGAGCAGTACTTC.

This sequence joins TRBV10-3 and TRBJ1-2; 9 bases align to TRBD1. From germline, CDR1 is ENHRY and CDR2 SYGVKD. The CDR3 runs to 15 residues. Trimming cost V 4 bases and J 4 bases; bases outside gene matches: 7. The CDR3 DNA is TGTGCCATCAGTGGGGGGGACAGGGTGCCCTATGGCTACACCTTC. This encodes CAISGGDRVPYGYTF.

V usage is TRBV18 and J usage is TRBJ2-7; 8 bases line up with TRBD1. The germline gives CDR1 KGHSH, CDR2 LQKENI. V lost 3 bases to trimming and J lost 6 bases; unmatched junction nucleotides: 7. CDR3 length: 14 residues. The CDR3 DNA reads TGTGCCAGCTCACCGTTGGGGACAGGTACCGAGCAGTACTTC. Protein product: CASSPLGTGTEQYF.

The rearrangement links TRBV4-3 to TRBJ2-3; D unclear. Per germline, CDR1 LGHNA and CDR2 YSLEER. CDR3 length equals 15 residues. V lost 0 bases and J lost 0, with 7 bases in between. The CDR3 nucleotides are TGCGCCAGCAGCCAAGAGACGGCTAGCACAGATACGCAGTATTTT. Protein sequence: CASSQETASTDTQYF.

The genes are TRBV28 and TRBJ1-1; D call uncertain. CDR3 length equals 12 residues. Trimming left V 4 bases short and J 8 bases short, with 11 bases between. CDR1 MDHEN and CDR2 SYDVKM come from the germline V gene. The DNA of the CDR3 is TGTGCCAGCAGTTCCCCGACAACGGAAGCTTTCTTT. Translating gives CASSSPTTEAFF.

The chain employs TRBV28 and TRBJ1-5; 7 positions match TRBD1. The CDR3 length is 20 residues. The V segment lost 5 bases and the J segment 0 bases; nucleotides outside the gene matches: 19. The germline V gene encodes CDR1 MDHEN and CDR2 SYDVKM. CDR3 coding DNA: TGTGCCAGCAGTCCCTCCCCCCGCCGGGACAGATTTAATAGCAATCAGCCCCAGCATTTT. It is translated as CASSPSPRRDRFNSNQPQHF. The complete variable domain, with remaining parts taken from reference TRBV28 and TRBJ1-5, reads DVKVTQSSRYLVKRTGEKVFLECVQDMDHENMFWYRQDPGLGLRLIYFSYDVKMKEKGDIPEGYSVSREKKERFSLILESASTNQTSMYLCASSPSPRRDRFNSNQPQHFGDGTRLSIL.

CDR3 in DNA: TGTGCCAGCAGCCTAGGGGGACAGGGGGCCCGGCTAACTGAAGCTTTCTTT. It specifies CASSLGGQGARLTEAFF. The gene calls are TRBV7-3 and TRBJ1-1; 12 bases match TRBD1. V lost 5 bases and J lost 5; bases outside the gene matches: 12. Germline assignment: CDR1 SGHTA and CDR2 FQGTGA. This CDR3 region has 17 residues.

CDR3 loop: CSVDGGTDTQYF. Written as DNA, the CDR3 is TGCAGCGTTGACGGGGGCACAGATACGCAGTATTTT. The chain uses TRBV29-1 and TRBJ2-3, with D perhaps TRBD2 (5 bases). The CDR3 consists of 12 residues. Trimming stripped 3 bases from V and 1 base from J, with 5 bases between. Germline V gene lookup returns CDR1 SQVTM and CDR2 ANQGSEA.

This chain connects TRBV7-9 to TRBJ1-2; a weak D match, TRBD1 (5 bases). Looked up from germline, CDR1 is SEHNR and CDR2 is FQNEAQ (reference sequence). Trimming removed 1 base at V and 8 bases at J, with 11 bases between. CDR3 length: 13 residues. The CDR3 spells CASSLDQGGGYTF. CDR3 nucleotides: TGTGCCAGCAGCTTAGACCAGGGAGGCGGCTACACCTTC.

The J gene is TRBJ1-6, the V gene TRBV5-4, with D possibly being TRBD1 (6 bases). The V and J ends lost 4 bases and 14 bases respectively, with 28 bases between them. The CDR3 length is 17 residues. Germline-derived CDR1 and CDR2 are SGHNT and YYREEE (reference sequence). CDR3: CASSTSPDSAQLATLHF. As DNA, the CDR3 is TGTGCCAGCAGCACCTCGCCGGACAGCGCCCAACTCGCGACCCTCCACTTT. The full variable domain, completed using reference TRBV5-4 and TRBJ1-6, is ETGVTQSPTHLIKTRGQQVTLRCSSQSGHNTVSWYQQALGQGPQFIFQYYREEENGRGNFPPRFSGLQFPNYSSELNVNALELDDSALYLCASSTSPDSAQLATLHFGNGTRLTVT.

This clone was counted between two and nine times. V gene TRBV6-5 combines with J gene TRBJ1-3, with D tentatively TRBD1 (6 bases). The CDR3 length is 15 residues. Trimming stripped 6 bases from V and 0 bases from J, with 12 bases between. The V gene's germline CDR1 is MNHEY and CDR2 SVGAGI. The CDR3, as DNA: TGTGCCAGCAGCACGGGACATATCTCTGGAAACACCATATATTTT. As protein: CASSTGHISGNTIYF.

The chain uses TRBV6-2 or TRBV6-3 and TRBJ2-7; the D is unclear. This CDR3 contains 14 residues. Trimming cost V 0 bases and J 0 bases, with 6 bases left between them. Looked up from germline, CDR1 is MNHEY and CDR2 is SVGEGT. CDR3 residues: CASSYSRTSYEQYF. CDR3 in DNA: TGTGCCAGCAGTTACTCGAGGACCTCCTACGAGCAGTACTTC.